Following are 31 T cell receptor beta chains from one sample sequenced in a study of cytomegalovirus exposure and HLA in healthy donors. Assay: immunoSEQ multiplex PCR; the TCRdb copy retains only in-frame clones and omits some. This table holds roughly 330,000 clones, roughly 87% found once. Material for sequencing was PBMCs. These receptors came from a woman aged 25 to 45 in good health and CMV-seropositive.

The chain links TRBV5-1 to TRBJ1-6; TRBD1 aligns across 8 bases. CDR1 SGHRS and CDR2 YFSETQ come from the germline V gene. V shed 3 bases, J shed 4 bases, and the junction held 3 bases outside the gene matches. The length of the CDR3 is 15 residues. In nucleotides, the CDR3 is TGCGCCAGCAGCTCGGGACAGGCGTATAATTCACCCCTCCACTTT. Protein sequence: CASSSGQAYNSPLHF.

This chain uses TRBV11-2 with TRBJ1-3; D possibly corresponds to TRBD1 (5 bases). Germline CDR1 reads SGHAT; CDR2 reads FQNNGV. The CDR3 totals 15 residues. V was clipped by 1 base and J by 3 bases, with 10 bases between them. The CDR3 region is CASSLGFRDGNTIYF. The DNA of the CDR3 is TGTGCCAGCAGCTTAGGTTTCAGGGATGGAAACACCATATATTTT.

The chain has TRBV28 and TRBJ2-7; D remains unclear. In germline, CDR1 is MDHEN, CDR2 SYDVKM. There are 15 residues in the CDR3. Trimming left V 3 bases short and J 0 bases short, with 12 bases between. The CDR3 sequence is CASSLHVVDSYEQYF. CDR3 coding DNA: TGTGCCAGCAGTTTGCATGTAGTCGACTCCTACGAGCAGTACTTC.

Concerning this clone itself: Other DNA sequences in the sample encode the same CDR3. V and J are TRBV4-3 and TRBJ1-1; D is undetermined. Looked up from germline, CDR1 is LGHNA and CDR2 is YSLEER. Trimming left V 0 bases short and J 2 bases short, with 4 bases between. CDR3 length equals 13 residues. The chain's CDR3 is CASSQDGNTEAFF. DNA of the CDR3: TGCGCCAGCAGCCAAGATGGCAACACTGAAGCTTTCTTT.

This clone was detected only once. The V and J genes are TRBV6-5 and TRBJ1-2, with D perhaps matching TRBD1 (5 bases). With 0 bases removed from V and 5 bases from J, the gap between germline ends came to 16 bases. The CDR3 spans 16 residues. Germline CDR1 reads MNHEY; CDR2 reads SVGAGI. The CDR3 DNA sequence: TGTGCCAGCAGTTACTCCCGAGGGGCAGGGTCTTATGGCTACACCTTC. This translates into CASSYSRGAGSYGYTF.

This chain joins TRBV9 and TRBJ2-1; 7 bases align to TRBD1. Looked up from germline, CDR1 is SGDLS and CDR2 is YYNGEE. The CDR3 runs to 14 residues. The V gene end was trimmed by 3 bases and the J gene end by 4 bases; junction bases not matched to a gene: 4. The chain's CDR3 is CASSGDRVYNEQFF. In nucleotides, the CDR3 is TGTGCCAGCAGCGGGGACAGAGTATACAATGAGCAGTTCTTC.

The chain links TRBV5-1 to TRBJ2-1; the match to TRBD1 covers 8 bases. V was pared by 2 bases and J by 5 bases, with 6 bases of the junction left unmatched. The CDR3 extends over 15 amino acids. Germline V gives CDR1 SGHRS, CDR2 YFSETQ. The CDR3: CASSLGQGIHNEQFF. CDR3 bases: TGCGCCAGCAGCTTAGGACAGGGAATCCACAATGAGCAGTTCTTC.

The chain is built from TRBV5-1 and TRBJ2-5, with D possibly TRBD2 on 6 matching bases. Germline V lookup: CDR1 SGHRS, CDR2 YFSETQ. Trimming removed 10 bases from V and 1 base from J, with 17 bases in between. This CDR3 has 14 amino acids. CDR3 loop: CASSSERVQETQYF. CDR3 nucleotides: TGCGCCTCCTCGTCCGAGCGGGTCCAAGAGACCCAGTACTTC. The variable domain in full, with the rest retrieved from reference TRBV5-1 and TRBJ2-5, is KAGVTQTPRYLIKTRGQQVTLSCSPISGHRSVSWYQQTPGQGLQFLFEYFSETQRNKGNFPGRFSGRQFSNSRSEMNVSTLELGDSALYLCASSSERVQETQYFGPGTRLLVL.

The chain recombines TRBV27 with TRBJ2-2, with D maybe TRBD1 (5 bases). Germline V gene data show CDR1 as MNHEY and CDR2 as SMNVEV (reference sequence). The CDR3 has 17 residues. Deletions cut 2 bases from V and 4 bases from J, with 17 bases between. The CDR3 nucleotides read TGTGCCAGCAGTTTAAGGGGCAGCTCACTGTCCACCGGGGAGCTGTTTTTT. Translated: CASSLRGSSLSTGELFF.

Here the CDR3 reads CASSFTSGGSHNEQFF. The CDR3 DNA is TGCGCCAGCAGCTTCACTAGCGGGGGGAGCCACAATGAGCAGTTCTTC. V gene TRBV5-1 combines with J gene TRBJ2-1; 12 bases map to TRBD2. The CDR3 runs 16 residues. Trimming cost V 2 bases and J 5 bases; bases outside gene matches: 5. Germline loops: CDR1 SGHRS, CDR2 YFSETQ.

This clone showed up just once. The chain links TRBV27 to TRBJ1-1, with D maybe TRBD1 (5 bases). The CDR3 consists of 13 residues. V was trimmed by 6 bases and J by 8 bases, leaving 16 bases between them. The germline gives CDR1 MNHEY, CDR2 SMNVEV (reference sequence). CDR3 loop: CASRRKGIFEAFF. The CDR3 nucleotides are TGTGCCAGCAGACGGAAGGGGATATTCGAAGCTTTCTTT.

This clone was seen more than once but under ten times. The chain couples TRBV13 to TRBJ1-1; a possible D gene is TRBD1 (6 bases). Trimming shortened V by 0 bases and J by 5 bases, and 13 bases separated the two germline ends. The CDR3 has 15 residues. Germline CDR1 is PRHDT and CDR2 is FYEKMQ (reference sequence). The CDR3 region has the DNA TGTGCCAGCAGCTTAGGACAGGGTCGGGGGACTGAAGCTTTCTTT. It codes for CASSLGQGRGTEAFF.

The chain carries TRBV15 and TRBJ1-1; perhaps TRBD1 as D (6 bases). The CDR3 runs to 16 residues. From germline, CDR1 is LNHNV and CDR2 YYDKDF (reference sequence). Deletions cut 3 bases from V and 3 bases from J, with 17 bases between. The CDR3 here is CATSRDRTGRDTEAFF. The CDR3 region has the DNA TGTGCCACCAGCAGGGACAGAACAGGGCGGGACACTGAAGCTTTCTTT. Combining the CDR3 with reference TRBV15 and TRBJ1-1 gives the whole variable domain DAMVIQNPRYQVTQFGKPVTLSCSQTLNHNVMYWYQQKSSQAPKLLFHYYDKDFNNEADTPDNFQSRRPNTSFCFLDIRSPGLGDTAMYLCATSRDRTGRDTEAFFGQGTRLTVV.

The CDR3 coding sequence is TGCGCCAGCAGTGAGTTTTGGGGACAGGGCGAGGGCACAGATACGCAGTATTTT. This encodes CASSEFWGQGEGTDTQYF. The chain employs TRBV10-2 and TRBJ2-3; the match to TRBD1 covers 9 bases. The J segment lost 1 base and the V segment lost 1 base, leaving 9 bases of the junction unmatched. The CDR3 spans 18 residues. In germline, CDR1 is WSHSY, CDR2 SAAADI.

CDR3 DNA: TGTGCCAGCCAGCGAGCGGCGTACAATGAGCAGTTCTTC. Amino acids: CASQRAAYNEQFF. This chain connects TRBV2 to TRBJ2-1; tentatively, D is TRBD2 (5 bases). This CDR3 spans 13 amino acids. V shed 8 bases and J shed 4 bases, with 12 bases lying between them. CDR1 SNHLY and CDR2 FYNNEI come from the germline V gene.

A single count supports this clone. The chain joins TRBV18 to TRBJ1-5; D unclear. There are 18 residues in the CDR3. Germline lookup yields CDR1 KGHSH and CDR2 LQKENI. With 3 bases removed from V and 3 bases from J, the gap between germline ends came to 21 bases. The CDR3 DNA sequence: TGTGCCAGCTCACCGCGTAATGAGTTAGCCCTTTTCAATCAGCCCCAGCATTTT. Amino acid sequence: CASSPRNELALFNQPQHF.

The V gene is TRBV4-2, the J gene TRBJ1-4, with TRBD1 matching over 11 bases. Germline CDR1 and CDR2: LGHNA and YNFKEQ. The CDR3 has 15 amino acids. V trimming: 1 base; J trimming: 6 bases; junction bases outside the gene matches: 1. The chain's CDR3 is CASSQGTGGDEKLFF. The DNA for the CDR3 is TGTGCCAGCAGCCAAGGGACAGGGGGCGATGAAAAACTGTTTTTT.

This clone was observed a handful of times. The chain recombines TRBV15 with TRBJ2-7; D tentatively reads TRBD1 or TRBD2 (6 bases each). The CDR3 spans 17 residues. V lost 3 bases and J lost 2, with 20 bases in between. Germline-derived CDR1 and CDR2 are LNHNV and YYDKDF (reference sequence). CDR3 sequence (DNA): TGTGCCACCAGCAGCTACCTAGGCGGGACAACAGCCTACGAGCAGTACTTC. As protein: CATSSYLGGTTAYEQYF.

The V gene is TRBV6-1, the J gene TRBJ1-5; D call uncertain. Germline V gene sequence: CDR1 MNHNS, CDR2 SASEGT. This CDR3 contains 15 residues. The germline V and J ends were trimmed by 1 base and 4 bases, with 11 bases remaining between them. The CDR3 spells CASSEVSWENQPQHF. The CDR3 nucleotides read TGTGCCAGCAGTGAAGTGTCGTGGGAAAATCAGCCCCAGCATTTT.

The rearrangement links TRBV5-1 to TRBJ2-3; D may be TRBD1 (5 bases). The CDR3 loop spans 15 amino acids. The V end lost 0 bases, the J end lost 2 bases, and 10 bases lay between the germline ends. Germline CDR1 is SGHRS and CDR2 is YFSETQ. This CDR3 reads CASSLAGKHTDTQYF. Here the CDR3 DNA reads TGCGCCAGCAGCTTGGCAGGGAAGCACACAGATACGCAGTATTTT.

This rearrangement joins TRBV30 to TRBJ2-2; a weak D match, TRBD1 (7 bases). The V gene lost 3 bases and the J gene lost 6 bases, with 11 bases spanning the gap. CDR1 and CDR2 from the germline V gene are GTSNPN and SVGIG (reference sequence). The CDR3 runs 13 residues. CDR3 region: CAWSQGGPGELFF. As DNA, the CDR3 is TGTGCCTGGAGCCAGGGGGGCCCCGGGGAGCTGTTTTTT.

The chain couples TRBV30 to TRBJ2-5; 8 bases agree with TRBD1. Germline V gene lookup returns CDR1 GTSNPN and CDR2 SVGIG (reference sequence). With 4 bases clipped from V and 4 bases from J, the junction kept 8 bases outside the gene matches. The length of the CDR3 is 14 residues. The CDR3 DNA follows: TGTGCCTGGAACCCAGGACAGGGTCGAGAGACCCAGTACTTC. Translation gives CAWNPGQGRETQYF.

The CDR3 coding sequence is TGTGCCTGGAGGCCTGGGGTAGGGGGCGGCAGTCAGCCCCAGCATTTT. The encoded protein is CAWRPGVGGGSQPQHF. The rearrangement uses TRBV30 and TRBJ1-5, with TRBD1 matching 7 bases. The CDR3 totals 16 residues. J was trimmed by 6 bases and V by 3 bases; bases with no gene match: 14. Germline CDR1 and CDR2: GTSNPN and SVGIG (reference sequence).

This chain joins TRBV7-6 and TRBJ2-2; the D is unclear. Trimming pared 5 bases from V and 5 bases from J, leaving 15 bases between. Germline values: CDR1 SGHVS, CDR2 FNYEAQ. The CDR3 has 15 amino acids. CDR3 nucleotides: TGTGCCAGCAGCCTCGGTTCTGATCTAACCGGGGAGCTGTTTTTT. Translation: CASSLGSDLTGELFF.

The rearrangement links TRBV27 to TRBJ1-4; possibly TRBD1 for D (5 bases). Trimming took off 5 bases at V and 4 bases at J, with 17 bases between the two ends. In germline, CDR1 is MNHEY, CDR2 SMNVEV (reference sequence). The CDR3 is 16 residues long. Here the CDR3 DNA reads TGTGCCAGCAGTCTAAAATTTCGGGGCGTTAATGAAAAACTGTTTTTT. Its protein is CASSLKFRGVNEKLFF.

This clone was seen a single time. The chain carries TRBV27 and TRBJ1-2; D is unresolved. This CDR3 comprises 14 residues. Trimming shortened V by 8 bases and J by 3 bases, and 16 bases separated the two germline ends. Germline V gene sequence: CDR1 MNHEY, CDR2 SMNVEV (reference sequence). CDR3 sequence: CASRTNRQDYGYTF. Written as DNA, the CDR3 is TGTGCCAGCCGGACCAACCGGCAGGACTATGGCTACACCTTC.

The chain uses TRBV29-1 and TRBJ2-7, with 7 bases lining up with TRBD2. The CDR3 extends over 13 amino acids. Trimming took 4 bases from V and 2 from J; bases not matched to a gene: 5. Per the germline V gene, CDR1 is SQVTM and CDR2 is ANQGSEA. The CDR3 region is CSVAGRNTYEQYF. CDR3 DNA: TGCAGCGTTGCCGGGAGGAACACCTACGAGCAGTACTTC.

The chain recombines TRBV25-1 with TRBJ2-2; no firm D call. V was clipped by 10 bases and J by 0 bases, with 9 bases between them. The CDR3 contains 13 residues. Germline loops: CDR1 MGHDK, CDR2 SYGVNS. As DNA, the CDR3 is TGTGCCACAACCCAAACGAACACCGGGGAGCTGTTTTTT. Amino acid sequence: CATTQTNTGELFF.

The chain combines TRBV7-3 with TRBJ1-1, with TRBD1 identical over 7 bases. The length of the CDR3 is 13 residues. Germline CDR1 and CDR2: SGHTA and FQGTGA. V lost 5 bases to trimming and J lost 6 bases; unmatched junction nucleotides: 6. The CDR3 DNA sequence: TGTGCCAGCAGCCGACAGGGTCCCGCTGAAGCTTTCTTT. It encodes CASSRQGPAEAFF.

This chain joins TRBV10-1 and TRBJ2-7; TRBD1 aligns across 8 bases. Trimming removed 0 bases from V and 5 bases from J; junction bases left unmatched: 9. CDR1 WNHNN and CDR2 SYGVQD come from the germline V gene (reference sequence). The CDR3 spans 16 residues. CDR3: CASSESLRQGPHEQYF. The CDR3 nucleotides read TGCGCCAGCAGTGAGTCCCTCCGACAGGGGCCCCACGAGCAGTACTTC.

The chain has TRBV20-1 and TRBJ1-4; possibly TRBD1 for D (5 bases). Germline lookup yields CDR1 DFQATT and CDR2 SNEGSKA (reference sequence). The CDR3 is 11 amino acids. The CDR3 bases are TGCGGGGGTGAAACTAATGAAAAACTGTTTTTT. This encodes CGGETNEKLFF.